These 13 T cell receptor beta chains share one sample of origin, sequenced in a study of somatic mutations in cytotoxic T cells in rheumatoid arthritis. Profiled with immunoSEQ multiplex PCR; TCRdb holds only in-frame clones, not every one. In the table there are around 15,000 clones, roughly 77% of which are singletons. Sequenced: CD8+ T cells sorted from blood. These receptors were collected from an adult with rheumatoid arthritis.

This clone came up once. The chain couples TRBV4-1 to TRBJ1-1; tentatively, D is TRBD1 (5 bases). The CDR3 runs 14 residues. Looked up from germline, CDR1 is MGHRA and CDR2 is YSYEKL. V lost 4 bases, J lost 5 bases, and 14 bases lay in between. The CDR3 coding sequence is TGCGCCAGCAGCCTTAAATCGGGGGGGACTGAAGCTTTCTTT. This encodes CASSLKSGGTEAFF.

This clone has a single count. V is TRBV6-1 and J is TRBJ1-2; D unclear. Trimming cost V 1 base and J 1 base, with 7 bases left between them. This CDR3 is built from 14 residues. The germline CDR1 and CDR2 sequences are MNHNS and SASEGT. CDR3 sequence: CASSEVLLNYGYTF. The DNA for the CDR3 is TGTGCCAGCAGTGAAGTTCTCCTTAACTATGGCTACACCTTC.

The CDR3 DNA reads TGTGCCAGCAGCCAAGATCCGACAGGTGGATACGAGCAGTACTTC. It encodes CASSQDPTGGYEQYF. The chain carries TRBV4-2 and TRBJ2-7; D may be TRBD1 (6 bases). The germline V and J ends were trimmed by 0 bases and 4 bases, with 13 bases remaining between them. Per the germline V gene, CDR1 is LGHNA and CDR2 is YNFKEQ. The CDR3 covers 15 residues.

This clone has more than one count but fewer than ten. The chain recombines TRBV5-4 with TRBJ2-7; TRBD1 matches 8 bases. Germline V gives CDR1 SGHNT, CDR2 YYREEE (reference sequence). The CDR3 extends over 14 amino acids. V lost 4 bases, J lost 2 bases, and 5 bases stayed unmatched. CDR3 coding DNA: TGTGCCAGCAGCGACCGGGACAGGACCTACGAGCAGTACGTC. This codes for CASSDRDRTYEQYV.

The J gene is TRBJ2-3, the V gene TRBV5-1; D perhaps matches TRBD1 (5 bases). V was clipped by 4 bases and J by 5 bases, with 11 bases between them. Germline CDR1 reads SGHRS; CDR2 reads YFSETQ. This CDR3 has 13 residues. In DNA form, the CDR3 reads TGCGCCAGCAGCGCCCCCAGGGAAGATACGCAGTATTTT. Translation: CASSAPREDTQYF.

The CDR3 DNA reads as TGTGCCAGCAGTGAATTGGCGGGGACGGGCTCCTACGAGCAGTACGTC. Residues: CASSELAGTGSYEQYV. The chain combines TRBV2 with TRBJ2-7; D might be TRBD2 (6 bases). The CDR3 totals 16 residues. CDR1 and CDR2 (germline): SNHLY, FYNNEI. V was cut by 2 bases and J by 0 bases, with 14 bases left in between.

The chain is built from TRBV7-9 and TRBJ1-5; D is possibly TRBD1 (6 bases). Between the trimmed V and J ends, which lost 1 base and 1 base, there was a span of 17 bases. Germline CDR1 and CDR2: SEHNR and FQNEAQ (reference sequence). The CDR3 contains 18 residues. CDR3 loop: CASSLDLAGATSNQPQHF. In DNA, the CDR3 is TGTGCCAGCAGCTTAGACTTGGCAGGGGCCACCAGCAATCAGCCCCAGCATTTT.

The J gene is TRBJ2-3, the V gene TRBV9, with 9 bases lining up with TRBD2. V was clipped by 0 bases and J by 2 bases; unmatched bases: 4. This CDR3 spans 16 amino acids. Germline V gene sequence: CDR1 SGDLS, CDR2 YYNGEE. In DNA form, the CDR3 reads TGTGCCAGCAGCGTAGGCGGCGGGGGGGCCACAGATACGCAGTATTTT. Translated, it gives CASSVGGGGATDTQYF.

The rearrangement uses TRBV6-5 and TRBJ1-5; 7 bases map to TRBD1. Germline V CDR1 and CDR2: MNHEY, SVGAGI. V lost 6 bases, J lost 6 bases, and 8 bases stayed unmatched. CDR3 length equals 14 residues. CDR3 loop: CASSPTGNPQPQHF. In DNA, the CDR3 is TGTGCCAGCAGCCCGACAGGGAACCCTCAGCCCCAGCATTTT.

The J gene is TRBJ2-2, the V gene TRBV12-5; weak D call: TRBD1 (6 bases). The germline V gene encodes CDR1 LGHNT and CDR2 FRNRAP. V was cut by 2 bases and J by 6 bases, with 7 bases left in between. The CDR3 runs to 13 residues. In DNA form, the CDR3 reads TGTGCTAGTGGTTTGAGGGGGTCCGGGGAGCTGTTTTTT. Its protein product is CASGLRGSGELFF.

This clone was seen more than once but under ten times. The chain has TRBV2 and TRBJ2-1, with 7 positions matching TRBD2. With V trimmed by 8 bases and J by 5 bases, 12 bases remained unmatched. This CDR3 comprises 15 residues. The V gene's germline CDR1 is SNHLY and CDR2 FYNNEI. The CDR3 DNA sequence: TGTGCCAGCCGAGTCCGGGCGGGGGTAGACAATGAGCAGTTCTTC. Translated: CASRVRAGVDNEQFF.

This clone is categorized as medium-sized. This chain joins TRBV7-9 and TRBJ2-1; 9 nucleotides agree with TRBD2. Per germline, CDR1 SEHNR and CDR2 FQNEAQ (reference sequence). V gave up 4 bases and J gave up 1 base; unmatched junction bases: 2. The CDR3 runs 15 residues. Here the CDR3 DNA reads TGTGCCAGCAGCTCCCTAGCGGGGTCCTACAATGAGCAGTTCTTC. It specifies CASSSLAGSYNEQFF.

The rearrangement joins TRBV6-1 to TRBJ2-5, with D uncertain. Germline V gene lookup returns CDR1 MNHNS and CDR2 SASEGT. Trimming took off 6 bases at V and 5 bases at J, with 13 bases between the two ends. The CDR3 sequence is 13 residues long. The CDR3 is CASSGFERETQYF. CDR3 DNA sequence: TGTGCCAGCAGCGGGTTCGAGAGGGAGACCCAGTACTTC.